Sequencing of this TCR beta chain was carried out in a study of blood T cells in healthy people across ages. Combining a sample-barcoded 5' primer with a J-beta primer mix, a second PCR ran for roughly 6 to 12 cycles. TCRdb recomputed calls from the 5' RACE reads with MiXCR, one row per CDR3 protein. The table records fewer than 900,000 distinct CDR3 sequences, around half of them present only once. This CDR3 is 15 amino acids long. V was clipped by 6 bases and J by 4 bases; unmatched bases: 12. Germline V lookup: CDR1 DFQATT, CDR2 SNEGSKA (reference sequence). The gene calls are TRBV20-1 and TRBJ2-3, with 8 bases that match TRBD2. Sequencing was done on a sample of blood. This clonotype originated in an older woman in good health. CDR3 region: CSAGQSGSAADTQYF. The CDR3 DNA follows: TGCAGTGCGGGACAAAGCGGGAGTGCGGCAGATACGCAGTATTTT.